The 32 T cell receptor beta chains reported below all come from one sample, sequenced in a study of blood T cell repertoires in COVID-19. Assay used: immunoSEQ multiplex PCR; TCRdb lists only in-frame clones, some missing. The sample holds a few hundred thousand clones, about nine tenths seen once. The specimen sequenced was peripheral blood. The source is a woman aged 45 to 65 with COVID-19, enrolled during active disease.

The rearrangement joins TRBV7-3 to TRBJ2-1; 8 nucleotides agree with TRBD2. V trimming: 2 bases; J trimming: 7 bases; junction bases outside the gene matches: 13. The germline gives CDR1 SGHTA, CDR2 FQGTGA. The CDR3 length is 17 residues. This chain's CDR3 is CASSLGVGRAEQNEQFF. As DNA, the CDR3 is TGTGCCAGCAGCTTAGGTGTCGGGAGGGCCGAACAGAATGAGCAGTTCTTC.

The J gene is TRBJ2-2, the V gene TRBV24-1; 10 nucleotides align to TRBD1. CDR1 and CDR2 (germline): KGHDR, SFDVKD. CDR3 length: 14 amino acids. V lost 7 bases and J lost 7; bases outside the gene matches: 5. This chain's CDR3 is CATRDRGPDGELFF. In DNA form, the CDR3 reads TGTGCCACCAGAGACAGGGGGCCAGACGGGGAGCTGTTTTTT.

This clone has only one observation. Written as DNA, the CDR3 is TGTGCCAGCAAAATCCTAGCGGGGGGCACAGATACGCAGTATTTT. Translation: CASKILAGGTDTQYF. The V and J genes are TRBV27 and TRBJ2-3; 10 positions match TRBD2. Germline loops: CDR1 MNHEY, CDR2 SMNVEV (reference sequence). The V and J ends lost 7 bases and 1 base, in that order; junction bases with no gene match: 5. The CDR3 length is 15 residues.

The chain joins TRBV5-4 to TRBJ2-3; 12 positions match TRBD2. The trim removed 4 bases at V and 5 bases at J, leaving 8 bases unmatched. The length of the CDR3 is 16 residues. Germline V lookup: CDR1 SGHNT, CDR2 YYREEE (reference sequence). CDR3 DNA sequence: TGTGCCAGCAGCCCCCGACTAGCGGGAGCGATAGATACGCAGTATTTT. This encodes CASSPRLAGAIDTQYF.

This rearrangement joins TRBV30 to TRBJ2-1; D possibly corresponds to TRBD2 (5 bases). CDR3 length equals 15 residues. V lost 2 bases, J lost 3 bases, and 14 bases lay in between. Germline CDR1 GTSNPN, CDR2 SVGIG (reference sequence). CDR3 loop: CAWSPGSGRYNEQFF. CDR3 in DNA: TGTGCCTGGAGTCCCGGAAGCGGACGCTACAATGAGCAGTTCTTC.

The chain recombines TRBV27 with TRBJ2-5, with D tentatively TRBD2 (5 bases). Germline-derived CDR1 and CDR2 are MNHEY and SMNVEV (reference sequence). There are 12 residues in the CDR3. The V gene lost 5 bases and the J gene lost 6 bases, with 10 bases spanning the gap. The CDR3 DNA sequence: TGTGCCAGCAGTCCAGACTACAAGACCCAGTACTTC. As protein: CASSPDYKTQYF.

The chain employs TRBV30 and TRBJ2-7; TRBD2 matches at 9 bases. This CDR3 has 15 amino acids. V lost 1 base and J lost 2; bases outside the gene matches: 6. Germline CDR1 is GTSNPN and CDR2 is SVGIG (reference sequence). CDR3 DNA: TGTGCCTGGAGTGCCATAGCGGGAGCAACCTACGAGCAGTACTTC. Translating gives CAWSAIAGATYEQYF.

CDR3 bases: TGTGCCAGCAGCTCCCGTTTAGGGGACAGCTCTGGAAACACCATATATTTT. Its protein product is CASSSRLGDSSGNTIYF. V usage is TRBV11-3 and J usage is TRBJ1-3, with 7 bases matching TRBD1. CDR3 length equals 17 residues. The V and J ends lost 4 bases and 0 bases, in that order; junction bases with no gene match: 9. Germline V lookup: CDR1 SGHNT, CDR2 YENEEA.

J is TRBJ2-3 and V is TRBV3-1 (or the pseudogene TRBV3-2); 11 bases line up with TRBD2. Germline loops: CDR1 LGHDT, CDR2 YNNKEL (reference sequence). The J segment lost 5 bases and the V segment lost 4 bases, leaving 8 bases of the junction unmatched. The CDR3 runs to 16 residues. CDR3 nucleotide sequence: TGTGCCAGCAGCCGAGCGACTAGCGGGACTTTAGATACGCAGTATTTT. This sequence encodes CASSRATSGTLDTQYF.

The J gene is TRBJ1-5, the V gene TRBV19, with D possibly TRBD1 on 5 matching bases. Per germline, CDR1 LNHDA and CDR2 SQIVND (reference sequence). V shed 3 bases and J shed 6 bases, with 12 bases lying between them. This CDR3 is built from 14 residues. The chain's CDR3 is CASSIRASGQPQHF. The CDR3 DNA reads TGTGCCAGTAGTATCAGGGCGAGTGGTCAGCCCCAGCATTTT.

The chain links TRBV27 to TRBJ2-7, with 9 nucleotides matching TRBD1. J lost 5 bases, V lost 4 bases, and 6 bases had no gene match. The CDR3 runs 14 residues. Germline values: CDR1 MNHEY, CDR2 SMNVEV (reference sequence). CDR3 sequence reads: CASSSGTGFHEQYF. In DNA form, the CDR3 reads TGTGCCAGCAGTTCCGGGACAGGGTTCCACGAGCAGTACTTC.

This chain connects TRBV5-1 to TRBJ1-6, with D unclear. Looked up from germline, CDR1 is SGHRS and CDR2 is YFSETQ. With 0 bases removed from V and 7 bases from J, the gap between germline ends came to 14 bases. CDR3 length: 16 residues. The CDR3 spells CASSLASPTGNSPLHF. The CDR3 bases are TGCGCCAGCAGCTTGGCTTCGCCCACCGGGAATTCACCCCTCCACTTT.

The CDR3 region is CSPQGLKAQHF. DNA for the CDR3: TGCAGCCCCCAGGGGTTGAAGGCCCAGCATTTT. The genes are TRBV20-1 and TRBJ1-5, with a tentative D call TRBD1 (6 bases). There are 11 residues in the CDR3. The V gene's germline CDR1 is DFQATT and CDR2 SNEGSKA (reference sequence).

V and J are TRBV5-1 and TRBJ2-1; no reliable D call. Germline assignment: CDR1 SGHRS and CDR2 YFSETQ. V was shortened by 1 base and J by 5 bases, with 4 bases between the two germline ends. The CDR3 covers 12 residues. CDR3 region: CASSLTNNEQFF. CDR3 DNA sequence: TGCGCCAGCAGCTTGACTAACAATGAGCAGTTCTTC.

The rearrangement links TRBV2 to TRBJ2-1; TRBD2 matches 8 bases. The V segment lost 3 bases and the J segment 7 bases; nucleotides outside the gene matches: 8. The CDR3 extends over 15 amino acids. From germline, CDR1 is SNHLY and CDR2 FYNNEI. CDR3 coding DNA: TGTGCCAGCAGTGAGACGGGAGGGCCGAATAATGAGCAGTTCTTC. It encodes CASSETGGPNNEQFF.

V gene TRBV27 combines with J gene TRBJ1-2; D possibly corresponds to TRBD1 (6 bases). CDR3 size: 14 residues. The germline CDR1 and CDR2 sequences are MNHEY and SMNVEV (reference sequence). V lost 6 bases, J lost 4 bases, and 15 bases lay in between. This chain's CDR3 is CASSGAGTIYGYTF. CDR3 DNA sequence: TGTGCCAGCAGCGGGGCCGGGACAATCTATGGCTACACCTTC.

The chain couples TRBV11-2 to TRBJ1-1; 9 bases are shared with TRBD1. The J segment lost 8 bases and the V segment lost 6 bases, leaving 13 bases of the junction unmatched. CDR3 length: 15 residues. Germline lookup yields CDR1 SGHAT and CDR2 FQNNGV. CDR3 sequence reads: CASRTGGAGSSEAFF. CDR3 bases: TGTGCCAGCAGGACAGGGGGTGCTGGATCCAGCGAAGCTTTCTTT.

The J gene is TRBJ2-6, the V gene TRBV5-6; 7 nucleotides match TRBD1. The CDR3 totals 18 residues. V shed 3 bases, J shed 0 bases, and the junction held 9 bases outside the gene matches. Germline assignment: CDR1 SGHDT and CDR2 YYEEEE. As DNA, the CDR3 is TGTGCCAGCAGCTCCGGGACAGATCCCCACTCTGGGGCCAACGTCCTGACTTTC. Its translation: CASSSGTDPHSGANVLTF.

This chain uses TRBV6-2 or TRBV6-3 with TRBJ1-1; D is undetermined. Germline V CDR1 and CDR2: MNHEY, SVGEGT. Deletions cut 5 bases from V and 3 bases from J, with 28 bases between. CDR3 length equals 19 residues. CDR3 in amino acids: CASSILRPGITNWDTEAFF. CDR3 DNA sequence: TGTGCCAGCAGTATCCTTCGGCCCGGGATCACAAACTGGGACACTGAAGCTTTCTTT.

The J gene is TRBJ2-5, the V gene TRBV9; 7 positions agree with TRBD1. After removal of 4 bases from V and 5 bases from J, the junction contained 11 bases not matched to a gene. CDR3 size: 15 residues. Germline V gives CDR1 SGDLS, CDR2 YYNGEE. The CDR3 DNA follows: TGTGCCAGCAGCCCCAGACAGGGTTTTACGGAGACCCAGTACTTC. It translates to CASSPRQGFTETQYF.

This clone occurred a few times. The rearrangement links TRBV2 to TRBJ1-5; 7 bases are a match to TRBD1. V lost 6 bases and J lost 7; bases outside the gene matches: 6. Per germline, CDR1 SNHLY and CDR2 FYNNEI. The CDR3 extends over 13 amino acids. The CDR3 loop reads CASRRQGGQPQHF. CDR3 DNA: TGTGCCAGCAGGAGACAGGGAGGACAGCCCCAGCATTTT.

The CDR3 DNA is TGTGCCAGCAGGGGGGGGCAGGGAGTAAATTCACCCCTCCACTTT. Translation: CASRGGQGVNSPLHF. The V call is TRBV7-9, the J call TRBJ1-6; weak D call: TRBD1 (6 bases). The V gene lost 6 bases and the J gene lost 7 bases, with 16 bases spanning the gap. This CDR3 has 15 residues. Germline V lookup: CDR1 SEHNR, CDR2 FQNEAQ (reference sequence). The full variable domain, rest sourced from reference TRBV7-9 and TRBJ1-6, is DTGVSQNPRHKITKRGQNVTFRCDPISEHNRLYWYRQTLGQGPEFLTYFQNEAQLEKSRLLSDRFSAERPKGSFSTLEIQRTEQGDSAMYLCASRGGQGVNSPLHFGNGTRLTVT.

V and J are TRBV20-1 and TRBJ1-6; no clear D gene. Germline V gives CDR1 DFQATT, CDR2 SNEGSKA (reference sequence). The CDR3 covers 11 residues. V was clipped by 6 bases and J by 8 bases, with 8 bases between them. Here the CDR3 reads CSAREDSPLHF. CDR3 nucleotide sequence: TGCAGTGCACGGGAGGATTCACCCCTCCACTTT.

This sequence joins TRBV12-5 and TRBJ2-7, with 10 bases that match TRBD2. Trimming removed 5 bases from V and 3 bases from J; junction bases left unmatched: 7. CDR3 size: 15 residues. Germline CDR1 reads LGHNT; CDR2 reads FRNRAP. CDR3: CASGTSPSGSYEQYF. The CDR3 DNA sequence: TGTGCTAGTGGTACTTCTCCTAGCGGGAGCTACGAGCAGTACTTC.

This clone was observed a single time. V is TRBV11-3 and J is TRBJ1-6, with TRBD1 identical over 7 bases. V gave up 5 bases and J gave up 8 bases; unmatched junction bases: 6. This CDR3 contains 14 residues. Germline-derived CDR1 and CDR2 are SGHNT and YENEEA. CDR3 coding DNA: TGTGCCAGCAGCCCAGGACAGGATTATTCACCCCTCCACTTT. It codes for CASSPGQDYSPLHF.

This clone was recorded only once. The J gene is TRBJ2-3, the V gene TRBV27; 10 nucleotides match TRBD1. Germline-derived CDR1 and CDR2 are MNHEY and SMNVEV (reference sequence). CDR3 size: 19 residues. J gave up 0 bases and V 0 bases, and 9 bases lay outside the gene matches. Here the CDR3 DNA reads TGTGCCAGCAGTTTATCTTGGGACAGGGGCATTATTAGCACAGATACGCAGTATTTT. It yields the protein CASSLSWDRGIISTDTQYF.

J is TRBJ2-1 and V is TRBV29-1, with D perhaps being TRBD1 or TRBD2 (5 bases each). Germline V gene data show CDR1 as SQVTM and CDR2 as ANQGSEA. The V gene lost 7 bases and the J gene lost 5 bases, with 15 bases spanning the gap. CDR3 length: 13 amino acids. The CDR3 nucleotides read TGCAGCGCGGGGCAAGCGAGGGACAATGAGCAGTTCTTC. Encoded protein: CSAGQARDNEQFF.

The CDR3 DNA follows: TGTGCCAGCAGCCAAGGTACCGGGAGGCGCCCACACAATGAGCAGTTCTTC. Protein product: CASSQGTGRRPHNEQFF. The rearrangement joins TRBV14 to TRBJ2-1; the match to TRBD2 covers 7 bases. This CDR3 region has 17 residues. V was clipped by 1 base and J by 5 bases; unmatched bases: 11. Germline assignment: CDR1 SGHDN and CDR2 FVKESK.

V gene TRBV4-2 combines with J gene TRBJ1-1, with TRBD1 matching over 7 bases. The CDR3 contains 17 residues. V was clipped by 3 bases and J by 8 bases; unmatched bases: 18. Germline values: CDR1 LGHNA, CDR2 YNFKEQ. CDR3 loop: CASSQAAAQGQHREAFF. CDR3 bases: TGTGCCAGCAGCCAGGCGGCCGCCCAGGGACAGCATAGAGAAGCTTTCTTT.

The V call is TRBV29-1, the J call TRBJ2-5, with 8 bases aligning to TRBD1. Trimming took 4 bases from V and 2 from J; bases not matched to a gene: 9. The CDR3 length is 15 residues. In germline, CDR1 is SQVTM, CDR2 ANQGSEA. Written as DNA, the CDR3 is TGCAGCGTTGCCGGGACAGGCAACGGACAAGAGACCCAGTACTTC. Its translation is CSVAGTGNGQETQYF.

The CDR3 loop is CASSLGDRLSTYGYTF. The DNA for the CDR3 is TGTGCCAGCAGCTTGGGGGACAGATTATCTACCTATGGCTACACCTTC. The chain uses TRBV5-6 and TRBJ1-2, with TRBD1 matching over 7 bases. V lost 0 bases to trimming and J lost 4 bases; unmatched junction nucleotides: 9. From germline, CDR1 is SGHDT and CDR2 YYEEEE. This CDR3 contains 16 residues.

This clone was found a few times. The rearrangement links TRBV14 to TRBJ2-7; no clear D. The CDR3 runs to 14 residues. Trimming removed 1 base at V and 4 bases at J, with 11 bases between. Germline V gene data show CDR1 as SGHDN and CDR2 as FVKESK. The CDR3 sequence: CASSQGARIYEQYF. In DNA form, the CDR3 reads TGTGCCAGCAGCCAAGGGGCGAGAATATACGAGCAGTACTTC.